This section outlines one TCR beta chain sequence together with its context. CDR1 and CDR2 (germline): SGHRS, YFSETQ. Trimming shortened V by 0 bases and J by 8 bases, and 11 bases separated the two germline ends. This CDR3 contains 13 residues. This sample was included in a study of blood T cell repertoires in COVID-19. At the level of the study: COVID-19 samples, acute and convalescent, were from the United States, Italy and Spain. From T cells, B-cell-depleted T cells, or PBMCs came the material, which was cDNA or gDNA.

In the source study's methods: Cell counts per sample came from amplifying reference gene primers. Generated by immunoSEQ multiplex PCR, the TCRdb table keeps only in-frame clones and is missing some. V and J calls plus clone size are reproduced from that table; the DNA served to infer D and trimming. This sample has about 130,000 clones, with roughly 85% found just once. The receptor comes from a woman aged 80 or older with acute or convalescent COVID-19. The genes are TRBV5-1 and TRBJ1-2; D gene ambiguous. Sequencing was done on a sample of peripheral blood. The CDR3 sequence is CASSLDTGSGYTF. CDR3 DNA sequence: TGCGCCAGCAGCTTGGATACCGGTTCCGGCTACACCTTC.